This T cell receptor beta chain was sequenced during a study of blood T cells in healthy people across ages. Study-wide results and caveats: Higher diversity, along with more naive CD4+ cells, distinguished long-lived donors from aged donors. Strongly correlated with naive T cell percentage was TCR beta diversity.

This clonotype was observed many times. The antigen is not known. CDR1 MNHEY and CDR2 SVGEGT come from the germline V gene. CDR3 length: 11 residues. V was clipped by 2 bases and J by 8 bases, with 4 bases between them. Sample-barcoded 5' priming and a J-beta primer mix drove a second PCR of about 6 to 12 cycles. From the 5' RACE reads, TCRdb called clonotypes with MiXCR, one entry per CDR3 protein. Here the sample spans roughly 900,000 distinct CDR3 sequences, under 30% being singletons. The authors drew around 9.3 milliliters of peripheral blood from each donor. This sequence joins TRBV6-2 or TRBV6-3 and TRBJ2-1; D is unresolved. The TCR comes from a woman aged 80 or older in good health. Material: blood. This CDR3 is CASSYVDEQFF. CDR3 DNA: TGTGCCAGCAGTTACGTCGATGAGCAGTTCTTC.